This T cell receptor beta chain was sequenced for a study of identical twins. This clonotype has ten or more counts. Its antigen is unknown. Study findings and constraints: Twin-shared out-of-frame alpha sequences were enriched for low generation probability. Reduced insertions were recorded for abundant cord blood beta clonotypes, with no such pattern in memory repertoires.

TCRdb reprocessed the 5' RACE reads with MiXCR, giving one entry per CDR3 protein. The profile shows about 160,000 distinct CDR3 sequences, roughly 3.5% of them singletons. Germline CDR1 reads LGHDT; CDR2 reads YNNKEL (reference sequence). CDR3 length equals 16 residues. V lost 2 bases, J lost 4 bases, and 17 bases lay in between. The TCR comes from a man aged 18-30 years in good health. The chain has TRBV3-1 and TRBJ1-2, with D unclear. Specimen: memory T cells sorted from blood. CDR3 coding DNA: TGTGCCAGCAGCCAAAGGTCCCGATCTTCCACCTATGGCTACACCTTC. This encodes CASSQRSRSSTYGYTF.